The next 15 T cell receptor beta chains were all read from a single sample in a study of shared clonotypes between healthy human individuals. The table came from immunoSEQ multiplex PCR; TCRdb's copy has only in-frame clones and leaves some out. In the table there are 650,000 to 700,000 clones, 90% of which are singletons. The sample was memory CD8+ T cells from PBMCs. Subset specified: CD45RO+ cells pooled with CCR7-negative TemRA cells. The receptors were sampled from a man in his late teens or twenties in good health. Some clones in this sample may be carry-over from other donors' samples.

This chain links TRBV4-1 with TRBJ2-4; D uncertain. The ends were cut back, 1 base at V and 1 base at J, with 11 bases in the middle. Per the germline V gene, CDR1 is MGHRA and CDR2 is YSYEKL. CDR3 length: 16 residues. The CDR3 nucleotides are TGCGCCAGCAGCCAAGGAGCAGTTTCTGCCAAAAACATTCAGTACTTC. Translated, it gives CASSQGAVSAKNIQYF.

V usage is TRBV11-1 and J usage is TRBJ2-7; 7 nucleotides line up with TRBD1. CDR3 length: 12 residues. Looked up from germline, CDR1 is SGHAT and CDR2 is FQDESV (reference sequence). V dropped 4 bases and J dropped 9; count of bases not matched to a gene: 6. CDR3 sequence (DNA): TGTGCCAGCAGCTCAGACAGGGTTGTGCAGTACTTC. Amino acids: CASSSDRVVQYF.

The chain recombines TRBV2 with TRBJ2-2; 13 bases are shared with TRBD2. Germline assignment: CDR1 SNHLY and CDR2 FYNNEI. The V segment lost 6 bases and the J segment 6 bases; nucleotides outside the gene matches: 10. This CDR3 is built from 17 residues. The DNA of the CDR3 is TGTGCCAGCAGACCACGACTAGCGGGAGGAGGACCCGGGGAGCTGTTTTTT. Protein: CASRPRLAGGGPGELFF.

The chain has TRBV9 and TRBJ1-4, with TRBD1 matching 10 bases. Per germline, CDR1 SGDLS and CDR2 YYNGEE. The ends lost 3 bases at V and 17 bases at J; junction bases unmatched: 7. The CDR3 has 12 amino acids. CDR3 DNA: TGTGCCAGCAGCGGACAGGGGGCGCGTCTTTTTTTT. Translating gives CASSGQGARLFF.

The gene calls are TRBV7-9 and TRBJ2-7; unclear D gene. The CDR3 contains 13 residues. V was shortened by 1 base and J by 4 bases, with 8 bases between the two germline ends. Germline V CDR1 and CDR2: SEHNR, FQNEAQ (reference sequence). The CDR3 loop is CASSLDPEYEQYF. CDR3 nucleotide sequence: TGTGCCAGCAGCTTAGATCCGGAATACGAGCAGTACTTC.

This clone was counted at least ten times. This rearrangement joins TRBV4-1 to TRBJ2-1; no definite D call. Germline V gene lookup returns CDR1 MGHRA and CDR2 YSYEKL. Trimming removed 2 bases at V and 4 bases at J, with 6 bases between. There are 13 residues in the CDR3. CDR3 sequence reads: CASSQPAYNEQFF. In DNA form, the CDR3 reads TGCGCCAGCAGCCAACCTGCTTACAATGAGCAGTTCTTC.

CDR3 sequence: CASSHRVGDYGYTF. The CDR3 DNA sequence: TGTGCCAGCAGTCACAGGGTTGGAGACTATGGCTACACCTTC. This sequence joins TRBV6-5 and TRBJ1-2, with D perhaps matching TRBD1 (6 bases). The V and J ends lost 5 bases and 3 bases respectively, with 13 bases between them. The germline V gene has CDR1 MNHEY and CDR2 SVGAGI. The CDR3 runs to 14 residues.

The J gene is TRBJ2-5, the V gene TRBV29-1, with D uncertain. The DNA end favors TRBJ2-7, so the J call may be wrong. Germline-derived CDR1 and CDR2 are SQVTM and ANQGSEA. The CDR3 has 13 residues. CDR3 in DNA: TGCAGCGTGGCGGTCACCCCGACACCCGAGCAGTACTTC. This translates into CSVAVTPTPEQYF.

For the CDR3, the DNA is TGTGCCAGCAGCCCGGGGGGGTCACCCTACAATGAGCAGTTCTTC. It translates to CASSPGGSPYNEQFF. This rearrangement joins TRBV9 to TRBJ2-1, with 8 bases matching TRBD2. This CDR3 spans 15 amino acids. Germline V lookup: CDR1 SGDLS, CDR2 YYNGEE. The ends lost 4 bases at V and 2 bases at J; junction bases unmatched: 5.

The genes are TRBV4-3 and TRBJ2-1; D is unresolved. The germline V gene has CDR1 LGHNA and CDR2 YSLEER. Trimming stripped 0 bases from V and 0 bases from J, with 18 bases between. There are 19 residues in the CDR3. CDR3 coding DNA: TGCGCCAGCAGCCAAGATCTGGGCTACGCGGAAGTCTCCTACAATGAGCAGTTCTTC. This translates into CASSQDLGYAEVSYNEQFF.

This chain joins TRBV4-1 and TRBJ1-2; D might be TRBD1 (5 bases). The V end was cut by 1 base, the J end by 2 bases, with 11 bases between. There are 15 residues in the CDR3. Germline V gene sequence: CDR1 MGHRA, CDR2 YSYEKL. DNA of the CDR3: TGCGCCAGCAGCCAAGTGGGACTCCAAAACTATGGCTACACCTTC. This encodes CASSQVGLQNYGYTF.

The CDR3 is CASSLQKSSYEQYF. CDR3 sequence (DNA): TGTGCCAGCAGTTTGCAAAAGAGCTCCTACGAGCAGTACTTC. V usage is TRBV27 and J usage is TRBJ2-7; D ambiguous. Trimming pared 3 bases from V and 0 bases from J, leaving 9 bases between. CDR1 and CDR2 from the germline V gene are MNHEY and SMNVEV (reference sequence). The CDR3 totals 14 residues.

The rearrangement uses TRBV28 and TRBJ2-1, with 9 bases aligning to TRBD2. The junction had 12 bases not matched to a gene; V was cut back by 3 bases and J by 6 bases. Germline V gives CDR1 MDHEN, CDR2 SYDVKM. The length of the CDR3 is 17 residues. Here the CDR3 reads CASSFGNRLAVRNEQFF. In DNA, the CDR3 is TGTGCCAGCAGTTTTGGTAATAGACTAGCGGTCCGCAATGAGCAGTTCTTC.

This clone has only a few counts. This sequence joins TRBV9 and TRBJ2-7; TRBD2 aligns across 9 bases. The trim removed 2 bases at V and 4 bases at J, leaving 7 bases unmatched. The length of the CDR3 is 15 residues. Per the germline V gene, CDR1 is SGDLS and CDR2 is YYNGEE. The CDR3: CASSVGAGGVYEQYF. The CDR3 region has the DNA TGTGCCAGCAGCGTGGGAGCGGGAGGTGTTTACGAGCAGTACTTC.

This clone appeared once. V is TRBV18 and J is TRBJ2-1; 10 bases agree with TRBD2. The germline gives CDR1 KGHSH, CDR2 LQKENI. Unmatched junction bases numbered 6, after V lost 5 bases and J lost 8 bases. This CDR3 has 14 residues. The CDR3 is CASSSSGSSYEQFF. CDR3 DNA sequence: TGTGCCAGCTCATCTAGCGGGAGTAGTTATGAGCAGTTCTTC.